This T cell receptor (beta chain) was identified in a study of cytomegalovirus exposure and HLA in healthy donors. Study-level background: From donors who were HLA-typed, an early data release held 81 million or so unique TCRs.

Study-wide points: Later analysis identified a missense DCLRE1C variant that was linked to TCR beta V- and J-gene trimming.

Primers: 60 Vbeta forward and 13 Jbeta reverse. Some clones are missing from TCRdb's copy, which holds only in-frame ones; the method was immunoSEQ multiplex PCR. The table includes 150,000 or so clones, about 79% detected once. The donors comprised healthy bone marrow donors. As regards this clone: Its matching antigen is unknown.

Germline assignment: CDR1 GTSNPN and CDR2 SVGIG (reference sequence). This CDR3 contains 11 residues. Trimming took 5 bases from V and 6 from J, leaving 9 bases between them. The TCR comes from a man in his forties in good health and CMV-seropositive. The V call is TRBV30, the J call TRBJ2-3; no firm D call. Sequences were obtained from PBMCs. Here the CDR3 DNA reads TGTGCCTGGGCGACTTCCGATACGCAGTATTTT. Protein product: CAWATSDTQYF.